The clone carrying this T cell receptor beta chain was counted between two and nine times. Its target is unknown. Lung cancer patients with chemo-refractory metastatic non-small-cell disease were given focal radiation plus CTLA-4 blockade with ipilimumab. V was shortened by 3 bases and J by 5 bases, with 5 bases between the two germline ends. The CDR3 spans 12 residues. In germline, CDR1 is LNHDA, CDR2 SQIVND (reference sequence). TCRdb's copy holds only in-frame clones and misses some; the assay was immunoSEQ multiplex PCR. Of around 95,000 clones listed, around four fifths are singletons. This sample was taken from a study of radiotherapy plus CTLA-4 blockade in lung cancer. Background on the study: There were objective responses in 18% of patients, and around 31% had disease control. The study's findings and limits: Interferon-beta, together with early blood T cell clone dynamics, reportedly best predicted response. Some TCR clones had been derived from tumors. These clones expanded in peripheral blood after radiotherapy plus ipilimumab.

The rearrangement uses TRBV19 and TRBJ1-5, with D unclear. The sequencing used peripheral blood, collected from a patient treated with radiotherapy plus ipilimumab. The sequence came from a human donor with non-small cell lung cancer who had stable disease on radiotherapy plus ipilimumab. CDR3 region: CASSIPHQPQHF. The CDR3 coding sequence is TGTGCCAGTAGTATCCCCCATCAGCCCCAGCATTTT.